These 9 T cell receptor beta chains share one sample of origin, sequenced in a study of T cell responses to AZD1222 COVID-19 vaccine. Profiled with immunoSEQ multiplex PCR; TCRdb holds only in-frame clones, not every one. The table shows 150,000 or so clones, with roughly 91% occurring only once. Source: peripheral blood, taken on day 0 of AZD1222 vaccination. These receptors were taken from an adult in good health.

This sequence joins TRBV6-4 and TRBJ2-7; D may be TRBD1 (7 bases). CDR3 length: 12 amino acids. The germline V gene has CDR1 MRHNA and CDR2 SNTAGT. Trimming cost V 10 bases and J 4 bases, with 14 bases left between them. The CDR3 DNA sequence: TGTGCCACCGGAGGGGGCCAGTACGAGCAGTACTTC. It translates to CATGGGQYEQYF.

This rearrangement joins TRBV27 to TRBJ2-3; 9 nucleotides agree with TRBD1. The germline V gene has CDR1 MNHEY and CDR2 SMNVEV (reference sequence). V dropped 8 bases and J dropped 4; count of bases not matched to a gene: 7. This CDR3 is 14 amino acids long. The CDR3 nucleotides read TGTGCCAGCTTTTCGGGACAGGGTTCAGATACGCAGTATTTT. Amino acids: CASFSGQGSDTQYF.

This clone has a handful of counts. The chain employs TRBV2 and TRBJ1-5; no definite D call. Germline loops: CDR1 SNHLY, CDR2 FYNNEI. Trimming left V 6 bases short and J 0 bases short, with 12 bases between. This CDR3 has 15 amino acids. The CDR3 loop reads CASSETENSNQPQHF. In DNA form, the CDR3 reads TGTGCCAGCAGCGAAACAGAAAATAGCAATCAGCCCCAGCATTTT.

V and J are TRBV4-3 and TRBJ2-7; no clear D gene. V was shortened by 0 bases and J by 4 bases, with 10 bases between the two germline ends. This CDR3 is built from 14 residues. Germline V CDR1 and CDR2: LGHNA, YSLEER. CDR3 DNA: TGCGCCAGCAGCCAAGATTCTGGCGCGTACGAGCAGTACTTC. Its translation: CASSQDSGAYEQYF.

This chain uses TRBV18 with TRBJ1-3, with a tentative D call TRBD1 (5 bases). Looked up from germline, CDR1 is KGHSH and CDR2 is LQKENI. The CDR3 totals 14 residues. V lost 2 bases, J lost 8 bases, and 13 bases lay in between. This chain's CDR3 is CASSPTALGDTIYF. Here the CDR3 DNA reads TGTGCCAGCTCACCAACTGCTTTGGGGGACACCATATATTTT.

The V gene is TRBV19, the J gene TRBJ1-6; no reliable D call. The CDR3 spans 12 residues. Trimming cost V 7 bases and J 7 bases, with 8 bases left between them. Germline CDR1 is LNHDA and CDR2 is SQIVND (reference sequence). This CDR3 is CASKVVNSPLHF. The DNA of the CDR3 is TGTGCCAGTAAAGTTGTGAATTCACCCCTCCACTTT.

The sample holds one count of this clone. This chain uses TRBV19 with TRBJ2-1; 9 nucleotides match TRBD2. CDR3 length equals 15 residues. Germline loops: CDR1 LNHDA, CDR2 SQIVND (reference sequence). After removal of 7 bases from V and 4 bases from J, the junction contained 8 bases not matched to a gene. The CDR3 coding sequence is TGTGCCAGTACCTTTAGCGGGAGTGGATACAATGAGCAGTTCTTC. Protein product: CASTFSGSGYNEQFF.

This sequence joins TRBV19 and TRBJ1-5, with 8 positions matching TRBD1. The germline V gene encodes CDR1 LNHDA and CDR2 SQIVND (reference sequence). This CDR3 spans 15 amino acids. The V and J ends lost 5 bases and 6 bases, in that order; junction bases with no gene match: 9. The CDR3 region is CASSWGTGSRQPQHF. For the CDR3, the DNA is TGTGCCAGTAGTTGGGGGACAGGCTCTCGTCAGCCCCAGCATTTT.

The genes are TRBV28 and TRBJ1-2; D ambiguous. V was clipped by 5 bases and J by 4 bases, with 17 bases between them. This CDR3 region has 15 residues. CDR1 MDHEN and CDR2 SYDVKM come from the germline V gene. The CDR3 coding sequence is TGTGCCAGCAGTCGTAGGGCAGTTCTGGCCTATGGCTACACCTTC. Encoded protein: CASSRRAVLAYGYTF.